Below, 7 T cell receptor beta chains from the same sample are listed, as sequenced in a study of cytomegalovirus exposure and HLA in healthy donors. In the PCR, 60 Vbeta and 13 Jbeta primers were used. Profiled with immunoSEQ multiplex PCR; TCRdb holds only in-frame clones, not every one. The sample gives tens of thousands of clones, roughly 80% of which show up once; approximately 2.7% is in the top ten. Sequenced material: PBMCs. The receptors were sampled from a woman in her thirties or forties in good health and CMV-seropositive.

V is TRBV7-2 and J is TRBJ2-7; D gene ambiguous. V lost 2 bases and J lost 3, with 8 bases in between. The germline CDR1 and CDR2 sequences are SGHTA and FQGNSA. CDR3 length: 13 amino acids. DNA for the CDR3: TGTGCCAGCAGCTTACGGTCTGTCTACGAGCAGTACTTC. Its translation is CASSLRSVYEQYF. Full variable domain (outside the CDR3, taken from reference TRBV7-2 and TRBJ2-7): GAGVSQSPSNKVTEKGKDVELRCDPISGHTALYWYRQSLGQGLEFLIYFQGNSAPDKSGLPSDRFSAERTGGSVSTLTIQRTQQEDSAVYLCASSLRSVYEQYFGPGTRLTVT.

This clone was counted a single time. The chain links TRBV11-2 to TRBJ1-1; tentative D call: TRBD1 (5 bases). The CDR3 has 11 residues. Germline lookup yields CDR1 SGHAT and CDR2 FQNNGV. V lost 10 bases and J 3 bases, leaving 9 bases between the germline ends. CDR3 sequence: CATQGYTEAFF. The CDR3 nucleotides read TGTGCCACCCAGGGTTACACTGAAGCTTTCTTT.

The V and J genes are TRBV7-2 and TRBJ1-1, with TRBD1 matching over 10 bases. The CDR3 totals 15 residues. CDR1 is SGHTA and CDR2 is FQGNSA in the germline V gene. Unmatched junction bases numbered 7, after V lost 5 bases and J lost 4 bases. This CDR3 reads CASSPDRGRGTEAFF. In DNA form, the CDR3 reads TGTGCCAGCAGCCCCGACAGGGGGCGCGGCACTGAAGCTTTCTTT.

This chain links TRBV27 with TRBJ1-6, with 7 bases aligning to TRBD1. This CDR3 contains 14 residues. Germline CDR1 and CDR2: MNHEY and SMNVEV (reference sequence). Trimming cost V 2 bases and J 8 bases; bases outside gene matches: 3. In DNA form, the CDR3 reads TGTGCCAGCAGTTTAACAGGGGAGTATTCACCCCTCCACTTT. Translation gives CASSLTGEYSPLHF.

J is TRBJ2-3 and V is TRBV10-1; tentatively, D is TRBD1 (5 bases). The V gene's germline CDR1 is WNHNN and CDR2 SYGVQD (reference sequence). V was trimmed by 4 bases and J by 0 bases, leaving 5 bases between them. This CDR3 comprises 13 residues. CDR3 protein: CASSGQSTDTQYF. The CDR3 DNA sequence: TGCGCCAGCAGTGGACAGAGCACAGATACGCAGTATTTT.

The chain joins TRBV30 to TRBJ1-2; 10 bases are shared with TRBD1. V trimming: 5 bases; J trimming: 8 bases; junction bases outside the gene matches: 8. CDR3 length equals 13 residues. The V gene's germline CDR1 is GTSNPN and CDR2 SVGIG (reference sequence). For the CDR3, the DNA is TGTGCCTGGTCCCGGGACAGGGGCAGGGGCTACACCTTC. This translates into CAWSRDRGRGYTF.

This sequence joins TRBV30 and TRBJ2-2, with 7 bases lining up with TRBD2. The CDR3 contains 15 residues. Unmatched junction bases numbered 4, after V lost 2 bases and J lost 1 base. Germline assignment: CDR1 GTSNPN and CDR2 SVGIG (reference sequence). In nucleotides, the CDR3 is TGTGCCTGGAGTTTGCGGGGGAGGAACACCGGGGAGCTGTTTTTT. It translates to CAWSLRGRNTGELFF.